Included here is one T cell receptor beta chain sequence, with context. No antigen is known for it. The sample comes from a study of identical twins. Study-wide results and caveats: Its conclusions, products of cross-sectional statistical analysis, did not come from following the same donors.

TCRdb reanalysed the 5' RACE reads using MiXCR and keeps one entry per CDR3 protein. Of about 720,000 distinct CDR3 sequences listed, 15% to 20% were seen once; the top ten hold around 14%. The same sample was also studied in work on T cells expressing NK-cell markers.

Sequenced material: PBMCs. The TCR sequence derives from a woman under 30 in good health.

Here the CDR3 reads CASSYPTSGGDYPQETQYF. DNA of the CDR3: TGTGCCAGCAGCTACCCCACTAGCGGGGGGGACTACCCACAAGAGACCCAGTACTTC. V usage is TRBV11-1 and J usage is TRBJ2-5, with TRBD2 matching 13 bases. Trimming cost V 4 bases and J 2 bases; bases outside gene matches: 13. The CDR3 consists of 19 residues. The V gene's germline CDR1 is SGHAT and CDR2 FQDESV (reference sequence).